Presented here are 30 T cell receptor beta chains from one specimen sequenced in a study of Tregs in tolerant kidney transplant recipients. Related graft donors supplied nonmyeloablative bone marrow transplants, and mixed chimerism was transient. Using immunoSEQ multiplex PCR, the repertoire was profiled, and TCRdb retains in-frame clones only, with some absent. This table holds some 29,000 clones. Sequences were derived from CD4+ T cells from blood (PBMCs), sampled 24 months after the transplant. The receptor source for this set is a human patient who received a combined kidney and bone marrow transplant. Some T cells may arise from the graft donor.

By frequency, this clone registers medium-sized. The sequenced fragment ends 3 residues before the CDR3 boundary, so the rest is inferred from the germline J gene. V and J are TRBV9 and TRBJ2-5, with D tentatively TRBD1 (6 bases). The CDR3 is made up of 22 amino acids. V was shortened by 2 bases and J by 2 bases, with 34 bases between the two germline ends. Germline V gene data show CDR1 as SGDLS and CDR2 as YYNGEE. The CDR3 here is CASSVVAVAQGGRGVWQETQYF. The covered CDR3 bases are TGTGCCAGCAGCGTCGTGGCCGTGGCACAAGGGGGAAGGGGCGTATGGCAAGAGACC. The complete variable domain, with remaining parts taken from reference TRBV9 and TRBJ2-5, reads DSGVTQTPKHLITATGQRVTLRCSPRSGDLSVYWYQQSLDQGLQFLIQYYNGEERAKGNILERFSAQQFPDLHSELNLSSLELGDSALYFCASSVVAVAQGGRGVWQETQYFGPGTRLLVL.

A remark on this clone: The read terminates 3 residues before the CDR3 end, so the remaining end is supplied by the germline J gene. This chain joins TRBV2 and TRBJ1-5; D is ambiguous. V was pared by 5 bases and J by 3 bases, with 8 bases between. The CDR3 totals 13 residues. The V gene's germline CDR1 is SNHLY and CDR2 FYNNEI. Incomplete CDR3 DNA: TGTGCCAGCAGTCAACAGTACAATCAGCCC. It specifies CASSQQYNQP. The complete CDR3 protein is CASSQQYNQPQHF.

Concerning this clone: The read terminates 3 residues before the CDR3 end, so the remaining end is supplied by the germline J gene. The chain couples TRBV19 to TRBJ1-1; possible D gene TRBD1, 6 bases. Germline V gene data show CDR1 as LNHDA and CDR2 as SQIVND (reference sequence). The CDR3 extends over 12 amino acids. V was trimmed by 10 bases and J by 3 bases, leaving 12 bases between them. The CDR3 sequence: CATSGQYTEAFF. CDR3 DNA, as far as it was read: TGTGCCACCTCAGGACAGTACACTGAA.

As regards this clone: The CDR3 end falls 3 residues outside the read, so it is completed with the germline J gene. The chain links TRBV7-3 to TRBJ2-1, with a possible D match to TRBD1 (7 bases). Trimming took off 5 bases at V and 4 bases at J, with 15 bases between the two ends. The CDR3 totals 15 residues. Germline V gene data show CDR1 as SGHTA and CDR2 as FQGTGA. The DNA read from the CDR3 is TGTGCCAGCAGCCCGTCGACAGGGAGGTACAATGAG. Protein product: CASSPSTGRYNE. In full, the CDR3 reads CASSPSTGRYNEQFF.

Concerning this clone itself: The read halts 3 residues ahead of the CDR3 end, with the missing end drawn from the germline J gene. V gene TRBV6-1 combines with J gene TRBJ1-1; D might be TRBD1 (5 bases). From germline, CDR1 is MNHNS and CDR2 SASEGT. V lost 3 bases to trimming and J lost 1 base, with 9 bases between them. The CDR3 runs 14 residues. CDR3 DNA, as far as it was read: TGTGCCAGCAGTGACCAGGGAGGGAACACTGAA. Its protein is CASSDQGGNTE. The entire CDR3 sequence reads CASSDQGGNTEAFF.

The CDR3 DNA, read in part, is TGCGCCAGCAGCTTCCAACCGACAGGGGCAGAATACGAG. The encoded protein is CASSFQPTGAEYE. The whole CDR3 reads CASSFQPTGAEYEQYF. The chain carries TRBV5-1 and TRBJ2-7; 8 bases match TRBD1. Read coverage stops 3 residues before the CDR3 terminus; the germline J gene supplies the remainder. The germline CDR1 and CDR2 sequences are SGHRS and YFSETQ. The CDR3 is 16 amino acids. V shed 2 bases and J 4 bases; nucleotides not matched to a gene: 11. The entire variable domain, with the rest obtained from reference TRBV5-1 and TRBJ2-7, is as follows: KAGVTQTPRYLIKTRGQQVTLSCSPISGHRSVSWYQQTPGQGLQFLFEYFSETQRNKGNFPGRFSGRQFSNSRSEMNVSTLELGDSALYLCASSFQPTGAEYEQYFGPGTRLTVT.

A remark on this clone: The sequence runs out 3 residues before the end of the CDR3; the remainder is reconstructed from the germline J gene. The gene calls are TRBV5-1 and TRBJ2-1; TRBD2 matches at 15 bases. Germline CDR1 and CDR2: SGHRS and YFSETQ. The CDR3 spans 14 residues. V was pared by 5 bases and J by 6 bases, with 0 bases of the junction left unmatched. The sequenced CDR3 bases are TGCGCCAGCAGGGGACTAGCGGGAGGCAATGAG. It codes for CASRGLAGGNE. The whole CDR3 protein reads CASRGLAGGNEQFF.

The CDR3: CSVDPSRHGEQFF. The part of the CDR3 DNA that was read is TGCAGCGTTGATCCATCGCGTCACGGTGAG. The V gene is TRBV29-1, the J gene TRBJ2-1; D gene ambiguous. The CDR3 end is not reached by the read, which stops 3 residues before it; the germline J gene fills it in. This CDR3 has 13 amino acids. The germline V and J ends were trimmed by 3 bases and 9 bases, with 15 bases remaining between them. CDR1 and CDR2 (germline): SQVTM, ANQGSEA.

On this clone: The read terminates 3 residues ahead of where the CDR3 ends, so the germline J gene completes it. The chain combines TRBV2 with TRBJ2-7; TRBD2 matches 11 bases. Germline CDR1 is SNHLY and CDR2 is FYNNEI. The CDR3 length is 16 residues. Trimming at V came to 4 bases and at J to 4 bases, leaving 9 bases not matched to a gene. The CDR3 loop is CASSGSGLAGVYEQYF. CDR3 DNA (partial): TGTGCCAGCAGTGGGTCAGGACTAGCGGGCGTATACGAG.

The CDR3 region is CASSPTEGAPYEQYF. The CDR3 bases that were read are TGTGCCAGCAGCCCTACCGAGGGGGCGCCCTACGAG. The rearrangement uses TRBV7-2 and TRBJ2-7, with 7 bases identical to TRBD1. The DNA ends 3 residues before the CDR3 does, and the rest of the CDR3 is filled in from the germline J gene. J was trimmed by 2 bases and V by 5 bases; bases with no gene match: 9. The CDR3 length is 15 residues. The germline gives CDR1 SGHTA, CDR2 FQGNSA.

On this clone itself: The read is 3 residues too short to cover the CDR3 end, so that end is filled in from the germline J gene. V gene TRBV10-3 combines with J gene TRBJ2-2; D perhaps matches TRBD2 (5 bases). This CDR3 spans 16 amino acids. V lost 7 bases and J 0 bases, leaving 15 bases between the germline ends. Germline V gene data show CDR1 as ENHRY and CDR2 as SYGVKD. This CDR3 reads CAIKTQSGPNTGELFF. CDR3 DNA (partial): TGTGCCATCAAGACTCAGAGCGGCCCGAACACCGGGGAG.

As to this clone: The read finishes 3 residues shy of the CDR3 end, and the germline J gene is used to complete it. The genes are TRBV5-4 and TRBJ2-5, with TRBD1 matching over 9 bases. J lost 5 bases, V lost 0 bases, and 2 bases had no gene match. Germline loops: CDR1 SGHNT, CDR2 YYREEE (reference sequence). The CDR3 loop spans 14 amino acids. CDR3 bases read: TGTGCCAGCAGCTTGGCCGGGACAGGGGAGACC. It codes for CASSLAGTGET. The entire CDR3 is CASSLAGTGETQYF.

As for this clone: The read ends 3 residues shy of where the CDR3 ends; the end is completed using the germline J gene. The genes are TRBV28 and TRBJ1-6; D ambiguous. The CDR3 covers 13 residues. V dropped 6 bases and J dropped 6 bases, with 9 bases sitting between them. CDR1 and CDR2 (germline): MDHEN, SYDVKM. The sequenced part of the CDR3 DNA is TGTGCCAGCAGGGGCCTCGTTAATTCACCC. It yields the protein CASRGLVNSP. The full CDR3 is CASRGLVNSPLHF.

Comments on this clone: The read ends 3 residues early relative to the CDR3; the germline J gene fills the gap. The gene calls are TRBV20-1 and TRBJ2-3, with D perhaps TRBD2 (5 bases). Germline V gene lookup returns CDR1 DFQATT and CDR2 SNEGSKA (reference sequence). The ends were cut back, 0 bases at V and 5 bases at J, with 15 bases in the middle. This CDR3 region has 15 residues. Here the CDR3 reads CSAREAALVGDTQYF. The DNA read from the CDR3 is TGCAGTGCTAGAGAGGCGGCACTAGTGGGAGATACG.

A word on this clone: The sequence runs out 3 residues before the end of the CDR3; the remainder is reconstructed from the germline J gene. The V and J genes are TRBV6-1 and TRBJ2-5; D gene uncertain. Trimming left V 2 bases short and J 2 bases short, with 12 bases between. In germline, CDR1 is MNHNS, CDR2 SASEGT. The CDR3 has 15 amino acids. The covered CDR3 bases are TGTGCCAGCAGTGAAATGGATACAGCACAAGAGACC. Translated, it gives CASSEMDTAQET. The whole CDR3 sequence reads CASSEMDTAQETQYF.

In regard to this clone: The CDR3 end is not reached by the read, which stops 3 residues before it; the germline J gene fills it in. This chain connects TRBV11-2 to TRBJ2-7; no definite D call. The germline V gene encodes CDR1 SGHAT and CDR2 FQNNGV. V shed 4 bases and J shed 0 bases, with 10 bases lying between them. The CDR3 is made up of 14 amino acids. The sequenced CDR3 bases are TGTGCCAGCAGCTCCGACTCCTACTCCTACGAG. It codes for CASSSDSYSYE. The full CDR3 protein is CASSSDSYSYEQYF.

With respect to this clone: The CDR3 goes on 3 residues after the read ends, and that part is filled in from the germline J gene. This sequence joins TRBV19 and TRBJ2-7; unclear D gene. The CDR3 totals 11 residues. Germline V gene sequence: CDR1 LNHDA, CDR2 SQIVND (reference sequence). The V end was cut by 4 bases, the J end by 4 bases, with 5 bases between. The CDR3 is CASSNFYEQYF. CDR3 DNA, as far as it was read: TGTGCCAGTAGTAACTTTTACGAG.

On this clone: The CDR3 end falls 3 residues outside the read, so it is completed with the germline J gene. The chain recombines TRBV7-3 with TRBJ1-1; perhaps TRBD1 as D (5 bases). The CDR3 length is 14 residues. Per the germline V gene, CDR1 is SGHTA and CDR2 is FQGTGA. The CDR3 here is CASSLTSGRGEAFF. CDR3 DNA (partial): TGTGCCAGCAGCTTAACGTCCGGGAGGGGCGAA.

As for this clone: With the read ending 3 residues before the CDR3 end, the germline J gene is used to fill in that end. This sequence joins TRBV10-1 and TRBJ2-2; a weak D match, TRBD2 (5 bases). V was trimmed by 6 bases and J by 8 bases, leaving 16 bases between them. CDR3 size: 14 residues. Germline V gene sequence: CDR1 WNHNN, CDR2 SYGVQD (reference sequence). The part of the CDR3 DNA that was read is TGCGCCAGCAGGCCCGGAGGTCCCGGGGGGGAG. This gives the protein CASRPGGPGGE. Given in full, the CDR3 is CASRPGGPGGELFF.

Comment on this clone: The read falls 3 residues short of the CDR3 end, and the missing part is taken from the germline J gene. The genes are TRBV10-3 and TRBJ2-3; 13 nucleotides line up with TRBD2. Germline lookup yields CDR1 ENHRY and CDR2 SYGVKD. V lost 6 bases and J lost 1; bases outside the gene matches: 1. The CDR3 has 15 residues. Partial CDR3 DNA: TGTGCCATCAGGGGACTAGCGGGACGCACAGATACG. Its protein is CAIRGLAGRTDT. The complete CDR3 protein is CAIRGLAGRTDTQYF.

As for this clone: The read gets to within 3 residues of the CDR3 end, and the germline J gene fills in the rest. The chain has TRBV7-6 and TRBJ2-2; 11 bases map to TRBD2. Per the germline V gene, CDR1 is SGHVS and CDR2 is FNYEAQ. J gave up 7 bases and V 1 base, and 5 bases lay outside the gene matches. The CDR3 runs 16 residues. The part of the CDR3 DNA that was read is TGTGCCAGCAGCTTAGATAGCGGGAGGGCCGGCGGGGAG. Its protein is CASSLDSGRAGGE. From start to end, the CDR3 is CASSLDSGRAGGELFF.

Notes on this clone: The read falls 3 residues short of the CDR3 end, and the missing part is taken from the germline J gene. The gene calls are TRBV5-1 and TRBJ2-5; 7 bases line up with TRBD1. Trimming at V came to 2 bases and at J to 5 bases, leaving 15 bases not matched to a gene. This CDR3 is built from 17 residues. The germline V gene encodes CDR1 SGHRS and CDR2 YFSETQ. Incomplete CDR3 DNA: TGCGCCAGCAGCTTCGGGACAGACCGATCAGGGTGGGAGACC. Translation: CASSFGTDRSGWET. From start to end, the CDR3 is CASSFGTDRSGWETQYF.

With regard to this clone: Read sequence stops 3 residues before the CDR3 end, and the germline J gene provides the missing end. The chain couples TRBV30 to TRBJ1-1; 7 nucleotides line up with TRBD1. The CDR3 spans 13 residues. V shed 4 bases, J shed 6 bases, and the junction held 8 bases outside the gene matches. Germline values: CDR1 GTSNPN, CDR2 SVGIG (reference sequence). CDR3 in amino acids: CAWTPTGNSEAFF. The sequenced CDR3 bases are TGTGCCTGGACCCCGACAGGGAATTCTGAA.

CDR3 loop: CASSVTGVANEKLFF. The sequenced CDR3 bases are TGTGCCAGCAGCGTCACAGGGGTGGCGAATGAAAAA. The chain is built from TRBV9 and TRBJ1-4; 7 nucleotides agree with TRBD1. The CDR3 end is not reached by the read, which stops 3 residues before it; the germline J gene fills it in. V lost 2 bases to trimming and J lost 5 bases; unmatched junction nucleotides: 6. There are 15 residues in the CDR3. Germline CDR1 and CDR2: SGDLS and YYNGEE.

As for this clone: The read stops 3 residues short of the end of the CDR3; the missing end is completed from the germline J gene. This chain connects TRBV19 to TRBJ2-3, with 10 bases aligning to TRBD2. Germline loops: CDR1 LNHDA, CDR2 SQIVND (reference sequence). V shed 7 bases and J 4 bases; nucleotides not matched to a gene: 11. CDR3 length equals 16 residues. The sequenced part of the CDR3 DNA is TGTGCCAGTACCCTAACCGGGACTAGCGCCTCAGATACG. This gives the protein CASTLTGTSASDT. The whole CDR3 sequence is CASTLTGTSASDTQYF.

As for this clone: With the read ending 3 residues before the CDR3 end, the germline J gene is used to fill in that end. V usage is TRBV30 and J usage is TRBJ2-1; 7 positions agree with TRBD2. The V segment lost 3 bases and the J segment 4 bases; nucleotides outside the gene matches: 9. Germline loops: CDR1 GTSNPN, CDR2 SVGIG (reference sequence). The CDR3 consists of 15 residues. The CDR3 sequence: CAWRPLAALYNEQFF. Incomplete CDR3 DNA: TGTGCCTGGAGACCCCTAGCGGCCCTATACAATGAG.

As regards this clone: The CDR3 is cut off 3 residues early in the read; its end comes from the germline J gene. The chain carries TRBV20-1 and TRBJ2-2; no firm D call. The ends were cut back, 3 bases at V and 3 bases at J, with 5 bases in the middle. CDR3 length: 12 residues. Germline lookup yields CDR1 DFQATT and CDR2 SNEGSKA (reference sequence). The covered CDR3 bases are TGCAGTGCTAGCTATTACACCGGGGAG. This gives the protein CSASYYTGE. The complete CDR3 protein is CSASYYTGELFF.

Incomplete CDR3 DNA: TGTGCCAGCACCCAGAGTAAGGGTTCCCAAGAGACC. This sequence encodes CASTQSKGSQET. The entire CDR3 is CASTQSKGSQETQYF. This chain connects TRBV11-2 to TRBJ2-5; D gene unclear. The sequenced fragment ends 3 residues before the CDR3 boundary, so the rest is inferred from the germline J gene. Trimming cost V 7 bases and J 1 base, with 16 bases left between them. The CDR3 is made up of 15 amino acids. Germline V gene sequence: CDR1 SGHAT, CDR2 FQNNGV.

Points on this clone: Read coverage stops 3 residues before the CDR3 terminus; the germline J gene supplies the remainder. The chain links TRBV11-2 to TRBJ2-7, with D perhaps TRBD2 (6 bases). V gave up 5 bases and J gave up 3 bases, with 11 bases separating them. Germline V CDR1 and CDR2: SGHAT, FQNNGV. CDR3 length: 13 residues. The covered CDR3 bases are TGTGCCAGCAGCCAGGGACTTATCTACGAG. Encoded protein: CASSQGLIYE. The full CDR3 sequence reads CASSQGLIYEQYF.

Regarding this clone: Sequencing ends 3 residues short of the CDR3 end; the germline J gene provides the rest. The genes are TRBV2 and TRBJ2-5, with no clear D. The V and J ends lost 7 bases and 2 bases respectively, with 11 bases between them. This CDR3 has 13 amino acids. From germline, CDR1 is SNHLY and CDR2 FYNNEI. CDR3 loop: CASNIQLQETQYF. The part of the CDR3 DNA that was read is TGTGCCAGCAATATACAGCTTCAAGAGACC.